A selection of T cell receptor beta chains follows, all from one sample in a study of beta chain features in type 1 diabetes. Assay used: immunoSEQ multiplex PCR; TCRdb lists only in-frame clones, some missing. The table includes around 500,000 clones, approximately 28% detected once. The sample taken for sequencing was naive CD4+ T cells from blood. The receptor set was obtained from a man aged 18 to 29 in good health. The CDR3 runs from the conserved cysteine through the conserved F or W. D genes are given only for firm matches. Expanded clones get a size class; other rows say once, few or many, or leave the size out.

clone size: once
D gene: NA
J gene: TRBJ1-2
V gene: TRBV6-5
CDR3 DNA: TGTGCCAGCAGTTACTCTTCAGGGGTGAGCTATGGCTACACCTTC
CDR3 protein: CASSYSSGVSYGYTF

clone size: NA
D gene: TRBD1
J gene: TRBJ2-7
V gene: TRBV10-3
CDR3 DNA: TGTGCCATCAGTTCTGGGACAGCCTCCTACGAGCAGTACTTC
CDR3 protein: CAISSGTASYEQYF

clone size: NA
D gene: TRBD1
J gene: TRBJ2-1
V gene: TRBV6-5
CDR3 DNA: TGTGCCAGCAGTCACCAGACAGGGGTCGATGAGCAGTTCTTC
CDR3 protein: CASSHQTGVDEQFF

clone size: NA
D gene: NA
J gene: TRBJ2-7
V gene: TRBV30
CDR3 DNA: TGTGCCTGGAGACAGGCGGTCCTTTACGAGCAGTACTTC
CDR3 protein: CAWRQAVLYEQYF

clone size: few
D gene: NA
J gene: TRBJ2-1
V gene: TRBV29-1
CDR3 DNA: TGCAGCGCCGGTACCTACAATGAGCAGTTCTTC
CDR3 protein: CSAGTYNEQFF

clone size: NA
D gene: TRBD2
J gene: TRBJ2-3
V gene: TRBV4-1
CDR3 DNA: TGCGCCAGCAGCCAACTAGCGGGAGGGATTACGCAGTATTTT
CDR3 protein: CASSQLAGGITQYF

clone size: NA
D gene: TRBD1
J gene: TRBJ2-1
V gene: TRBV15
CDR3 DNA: TGTGCCACCGGACAGGGTTTCTATGAGCAGTTCTTC
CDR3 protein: CATGQGFYEQFF

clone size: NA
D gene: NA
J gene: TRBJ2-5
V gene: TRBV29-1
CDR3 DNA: TGCAGCGTTGTGGTCAGGCACCTTGAGACCCAGTACTTC
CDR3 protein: CSVVVRHLETQYF

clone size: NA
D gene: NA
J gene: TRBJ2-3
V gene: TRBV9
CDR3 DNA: TGTGCCAGCAGCGTAGCCCCGTCCGTTGGGGTGTATTTT
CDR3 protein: CASSVAPSVGVYF

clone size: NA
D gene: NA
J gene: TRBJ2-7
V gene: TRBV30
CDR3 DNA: TGTGCCTGGAGTGTAAAGGGGACCCTCTCCTACGAGCAGTACTTC
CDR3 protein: CAWSVKGTLSYEQYF

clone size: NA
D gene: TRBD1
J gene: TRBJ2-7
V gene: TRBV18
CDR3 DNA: TGTGCCAGCTCACCCGGACAGGGATCGGCCTACGAGCAGTACTTC
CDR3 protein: CASSPGQGSAYEQYF

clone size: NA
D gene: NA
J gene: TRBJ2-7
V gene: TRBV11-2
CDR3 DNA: TGTGCCAGCAGCTTAGGGACGACGGGACCCACCGAGCAGTACTTC
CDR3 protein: CASSLGTTGPTEQYF

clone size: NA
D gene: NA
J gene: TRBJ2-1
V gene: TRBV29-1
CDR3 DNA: TGCAGCGCTGGTCCCCGTTCCTACAATGAGCAGTTCTTC
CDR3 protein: CSAGPRSYNEQFF

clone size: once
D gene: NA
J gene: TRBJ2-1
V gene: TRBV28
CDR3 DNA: TGTGCCAGCAGTCCGGCCTGGAAGATGTACAATGAGCAGTTCTTC
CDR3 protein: CASSPAWKMYNEQFF

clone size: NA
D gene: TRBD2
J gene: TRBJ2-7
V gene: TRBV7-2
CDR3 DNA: TGTGCCAGCAGCTTAGGACTAGCGGAGGCCTTCTCCTACGAGCAGTACTTC
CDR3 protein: CASSLGLAEAFSYEQYF

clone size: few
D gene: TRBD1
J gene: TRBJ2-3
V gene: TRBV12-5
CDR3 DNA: TGTGCTAGTGGAGACCGACTCCGGGACAGGAGGACAGATACGCAGTATTTT
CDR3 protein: CASGDRLRDRRTDTQYF

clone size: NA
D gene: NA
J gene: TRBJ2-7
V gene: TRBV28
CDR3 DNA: TGTGCCAGCAGTGTCTCAGGGACATTAGTCGACGAGCAGTACTTC
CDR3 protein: CASSVSGTLVDEQYF

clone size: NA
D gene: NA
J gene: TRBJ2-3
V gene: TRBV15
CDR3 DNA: TGTGCCACCAGTCTTCTCGCGGGAAATAGAGATACGCAGTATTTT
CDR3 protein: CATSLLAGNRDTQYF

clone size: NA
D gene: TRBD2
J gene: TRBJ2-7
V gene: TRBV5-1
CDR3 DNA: TGCGCCAGCAGCATCTGGACTAGCGGATCCTCCTACGAGCAGTACTTC
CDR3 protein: CASSIWTSGSSYEQYF

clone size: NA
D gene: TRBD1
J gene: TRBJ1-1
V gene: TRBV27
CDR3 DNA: TGTGCCAGCTGCTGGGGCAGGGGGCTTGTCACTGAAGCTTTCTTT
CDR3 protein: CASCWGRGLVTEAFF

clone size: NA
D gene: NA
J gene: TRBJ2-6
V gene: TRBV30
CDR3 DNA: TGTGCCTGGAGCCCAGGGGACTCTGGGGCCAACGTCCTGACTTTC
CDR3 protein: CAWSPGDSGANVLTF

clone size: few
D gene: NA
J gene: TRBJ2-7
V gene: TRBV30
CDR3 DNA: TGTGCCTGGAGTGTTAGGACAGCTTACGAGCAGTACTTC
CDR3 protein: CAWSVRTAYEQYF

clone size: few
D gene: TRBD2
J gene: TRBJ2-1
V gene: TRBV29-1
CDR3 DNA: TGCAGCGTTCGAATGGGGACTAGCGGGAGGTATGGGAATGAGCAGTTCTTC
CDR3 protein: CSVRMGTSGRYGNEQFF

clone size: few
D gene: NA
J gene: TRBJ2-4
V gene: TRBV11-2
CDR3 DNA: TGTGCCAGCAGCTTGGGTCTTTTAGCCAAAAACATTCAGTACTTC
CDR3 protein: CASSLGLLAKNIQYF

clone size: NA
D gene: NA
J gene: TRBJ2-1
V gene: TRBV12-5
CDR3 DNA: TGTGCTAGTGGTTTGCCACCTTTAAACGAGCAGTTCTTC
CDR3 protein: CASGLPPLNEQFF

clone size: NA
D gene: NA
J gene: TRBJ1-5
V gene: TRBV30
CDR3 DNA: TGTGCCTGGAGTGTACAAGGGCGGAATCAGCCCCAGCATTTT
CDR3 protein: CAWSVQGRNQPQHF

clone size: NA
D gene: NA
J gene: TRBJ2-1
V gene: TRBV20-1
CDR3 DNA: TGCAGTGCTAGAGGTACGAATGAGCAGTTCTTC
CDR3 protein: CSARGTNEQFF

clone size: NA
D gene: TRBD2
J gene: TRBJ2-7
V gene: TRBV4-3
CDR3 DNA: TGCGCCAGCAGCCAAGAAGAAGTCCGGACTAGCGGGAGAGATTACGAGCAGTACTTC
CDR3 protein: CASSQEEVRTSGRDYEQYF

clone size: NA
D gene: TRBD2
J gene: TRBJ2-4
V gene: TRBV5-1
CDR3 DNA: TGCGCCAGCAGCTTCGGGACTAGCGGGAGTGACATTCAGTACTTC
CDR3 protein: CASSFGTSGSDIQYF

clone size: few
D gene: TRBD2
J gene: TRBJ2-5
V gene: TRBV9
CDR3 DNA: TGTGCCAGCAGCGCTTGGGGCGGGAGGGAAGAGACCCAGTACTTC
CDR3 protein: CASSAWGGREETQYF

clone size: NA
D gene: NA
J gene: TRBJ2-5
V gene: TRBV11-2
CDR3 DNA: TGTGCCAGCAGAACCCGGGGGGAGACCCAGTACTTC
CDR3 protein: CASRTRGETQYF

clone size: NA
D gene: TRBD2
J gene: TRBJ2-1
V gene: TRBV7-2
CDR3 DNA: TGTGCCAGCAGCTCCCAACTAGCGGGAGTTAGCAATGAGCAGTTCTTC
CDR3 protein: CASSSQLAGVSNEQFF

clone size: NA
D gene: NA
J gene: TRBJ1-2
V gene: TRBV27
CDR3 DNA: TGTGCCAGCAGTGAAGTGGGTAACTATGGCTACACCTTC
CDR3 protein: CASSEVGNYGYTF

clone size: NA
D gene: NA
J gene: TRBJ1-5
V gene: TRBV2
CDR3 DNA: TGTGCCAGCAGGGACAGCAATCAGCCCCAGCATTTT
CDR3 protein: CASRDSNQPQHF

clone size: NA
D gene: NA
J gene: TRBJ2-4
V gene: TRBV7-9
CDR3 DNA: TGTGCCAGCAGCCCACGGCGGGGCAGGAACCGTTTTGACATTCAGTACTTC
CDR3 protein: CASSPRRGRNRFDIQYF

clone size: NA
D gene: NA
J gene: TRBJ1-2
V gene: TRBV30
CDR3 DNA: TGTGCCTGGAGTCGAAGAGGAACGGGAGGCTACACCTTC
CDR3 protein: CAWSRRGTGGYTF

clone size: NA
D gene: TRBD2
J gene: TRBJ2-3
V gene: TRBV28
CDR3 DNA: TGTGCTCTGACTAGCGGGAGTAGCACAGATACGCAGTATTTT
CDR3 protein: CALTSGSSTDTQYF

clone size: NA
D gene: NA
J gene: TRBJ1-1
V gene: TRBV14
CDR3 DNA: TGTGCCAGCAGCTTAGGGACCCGATCTTTCTTT
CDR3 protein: CASSLGTRSFF

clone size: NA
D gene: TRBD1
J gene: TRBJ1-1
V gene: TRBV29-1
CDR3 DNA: TGCAGCGCGGGACAGGGGAGGACTGAAGCTTTCTTT
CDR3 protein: CSAGQGRTEAFF

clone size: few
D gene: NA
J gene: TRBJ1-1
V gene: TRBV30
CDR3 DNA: TGTGCCTGGAGTGTAAGGGGGGACACTGAAGCTTTCTTT
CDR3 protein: CAWSVRGDTEAFF

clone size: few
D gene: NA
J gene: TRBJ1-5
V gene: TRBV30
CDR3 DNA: TGTGCCTGGAGTCTCGACAGAGGCAATCAGCCCCAGCATTTT
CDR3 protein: CAWSLDRGNQPQHF

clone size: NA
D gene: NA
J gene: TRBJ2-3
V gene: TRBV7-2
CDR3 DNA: TGTGCCAGCAGCCTTGCCGGGTCCCGCACAGATACGCAGTATTTT
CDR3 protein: CASSLAGSRTDTQYF

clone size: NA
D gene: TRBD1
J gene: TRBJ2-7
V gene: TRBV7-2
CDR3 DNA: TGTGCCAGCAGCTTAAGGGACAGGGCTCCGTATTACTTC
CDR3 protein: CASSLRDRAPYYF

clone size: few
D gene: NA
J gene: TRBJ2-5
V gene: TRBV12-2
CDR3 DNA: TGTGCAAGTCGCTTAGCGGTAGTGGAGACCCAGTACTTC
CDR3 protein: CASRLAVVETQYF

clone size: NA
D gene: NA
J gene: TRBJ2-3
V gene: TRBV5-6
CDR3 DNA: TGTGCCAGCAGCCAATTACAGGGCGGGAGCACAGATACGCAGTATTTT
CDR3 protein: CASSQLQGGSTDTQYF

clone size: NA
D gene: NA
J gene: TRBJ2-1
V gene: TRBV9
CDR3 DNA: TGTGCCAGCAGCTCCCCCGGTTGGCAGTTCTTC
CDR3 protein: CASSSPGWQFF

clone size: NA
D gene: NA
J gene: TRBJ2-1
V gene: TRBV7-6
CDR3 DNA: TGTGCCAGCAGCTACGGCGGAGCCCCTATCGATGAGCAGTTCTTC
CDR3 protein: CASSYGGAPIDEQFF

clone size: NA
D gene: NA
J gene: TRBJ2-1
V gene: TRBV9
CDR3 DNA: TGTGCCAGCAGCTCAATAGTGGGGGAGCAGTTCTTC
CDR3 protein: CASSSIVGEQFF

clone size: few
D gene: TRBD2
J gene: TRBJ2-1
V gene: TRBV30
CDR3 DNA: TGTGCCTGGAGTGCCCTCTTAGCGGGAGGGCGCCATGAGCAGTTCTTC
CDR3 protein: CAWSALLAGGRHEQFF

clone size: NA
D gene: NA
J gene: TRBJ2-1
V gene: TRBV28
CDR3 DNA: TGTGCCAGCAGATCAAAGGACGGTAGCTCCTACAATGAGCAGTTCTTC
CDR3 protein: CASRSKDGSSYNEQFF

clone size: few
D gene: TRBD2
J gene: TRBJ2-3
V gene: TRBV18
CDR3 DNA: TGTGCCAGCTCACCCGGACTAGCGGGAGCAGGAGATACGCAGTATTTT
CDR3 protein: CASSPGLAGAGDTQYF

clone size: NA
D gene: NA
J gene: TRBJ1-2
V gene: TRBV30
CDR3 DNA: TGTGCCTGGAGTGGCGGGACGGGGTATGGCTACACCTTC
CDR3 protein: CAWSGGTGYGYTF

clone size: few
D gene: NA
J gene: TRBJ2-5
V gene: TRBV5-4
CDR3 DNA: TGTGCCAGCAGCTTGGGATCAGAACAAGAGACCCAGTACTTC
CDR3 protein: CASSLGSEQETQYF

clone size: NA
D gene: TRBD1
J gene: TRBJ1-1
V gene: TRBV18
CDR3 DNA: TGTGCCAGCTCGATGGACAGGGGTGCCACTGAAGCTTTCTTT
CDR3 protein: CASSMDRGATEAFF

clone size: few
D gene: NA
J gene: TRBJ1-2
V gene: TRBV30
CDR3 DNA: TGTGCCTGGAGTCCTACGGGACACATCTATGGCTACACCTTC
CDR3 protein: CAWSPTGHIYGYTF

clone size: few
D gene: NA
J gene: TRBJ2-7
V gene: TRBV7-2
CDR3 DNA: TGTGCCAGCAGCTTCGTGTGGGGCGAGCAGTACTTC
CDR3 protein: CASSFVWGEQYF

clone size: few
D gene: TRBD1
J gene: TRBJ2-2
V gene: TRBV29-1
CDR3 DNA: TGCAGCGCCGCAGGGGGTCTCGCCGGGGAGCTGTTTTTT
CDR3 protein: CSAAGGLAGELFF

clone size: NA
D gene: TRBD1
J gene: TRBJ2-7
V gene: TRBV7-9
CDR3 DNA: TGTGCCAGCAGCCTCCTGGGACAGGGAGGGGAGCAGTACTTC
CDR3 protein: CASSLLGQGGEQYF

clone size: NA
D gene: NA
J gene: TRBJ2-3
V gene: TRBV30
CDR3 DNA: TGTGCCTGGAGTCCTGGACGGAGCACAGATACGCAGTATTTT
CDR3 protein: CAWSPGRSTDTQYF